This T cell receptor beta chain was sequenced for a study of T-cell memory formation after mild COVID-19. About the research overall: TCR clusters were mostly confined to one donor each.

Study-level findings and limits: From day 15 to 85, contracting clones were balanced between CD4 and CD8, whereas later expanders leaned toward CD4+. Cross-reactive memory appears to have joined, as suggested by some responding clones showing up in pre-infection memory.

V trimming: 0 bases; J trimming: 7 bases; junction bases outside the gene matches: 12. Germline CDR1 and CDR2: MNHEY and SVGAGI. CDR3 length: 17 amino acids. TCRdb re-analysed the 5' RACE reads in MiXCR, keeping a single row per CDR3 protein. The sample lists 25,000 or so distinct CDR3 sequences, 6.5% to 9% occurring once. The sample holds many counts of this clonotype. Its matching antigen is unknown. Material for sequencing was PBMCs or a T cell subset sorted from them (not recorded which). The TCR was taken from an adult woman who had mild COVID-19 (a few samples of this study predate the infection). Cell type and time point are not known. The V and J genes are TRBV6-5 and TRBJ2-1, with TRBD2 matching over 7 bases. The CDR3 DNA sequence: TGTGCCAGCAGTTACTCGATTGGCGGGGAGGGATTAAATGAGCAGTTCTTC. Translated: CASSYSIGGEGLNEQFF.